These T cell receptor beta chains were read from a single sample in a study of blood T cell repertoires in COVID-19. Profiling relied on immunoSEQ multiplex PCR, and the TCRdb table lists in-frame clones only, not all of them. Of some 150,000 clones listed, 70% to 90% are singletons. The material sequenced was peripheral blood. The receptor set was obtained from a human donor with acute or convalescent COVID-19. The donor label of this sample is uncertain. The CDR3 runs from the conserved cysteine through the conserved F or W. D genes are given only for firm matches. Clone size, where shown, is once, few, many, or a class for clones that have expanded.

abundance,j_gene,len,v_gene,d_gene,CDR3nt,CDR3aa
NA,TRBJ1-2,14,TRBV6-5,NA,TGTGCTACCACTAGACCCACCACGGGATATGGCTACACCTTC,CATTRPTTGYGYTF
NA,TRBJ2-5,14,TRBV4-1,TRBD1,TGCGCCAGCAGCCCAGGGGACAGCATAGAGACCCAGTACTTC,CASSPGDSIETQYF
NA,TRBJ1-4,16,TRBV19,TRBD1,TGTGCCAGTAGTGGGCGGCGAGGGGGCGCGGATGAAAAACTGTTTTTT,CASSGRRGGADEKLFF
few,TRBJ2-1,13,TRBV5-4,NA,TGTGCCAGCAGCTTGATGGTCGGCAATGAGCAGTTCTTC,CASSLMVGNEQFF
once,TRBJ1-5,17,TRBV4-2,TRBD1,TGTGCCAGCACTCCAGAGGGGGGGACAGGAAGTAATCAGCCCCAGCATTTT,CASTPEGGTGSNQPQHF
NA,TRBJ1-1,13,TRBV13,NA,TGTGCCAGCAGCTTAACTCCTTTGGTTGAAGCTTTCTTT,CASSLTPLVEAFF
NA,TRBJ1-2,13,TRBV7-2,NA,TGTGCCAGCAGCTTTCACCAGAACTATGGCTACACCTTC,CASSFHQNYGYTF
NA,TRBJ1-2,14,TRBV24-1,TRBD1,TGTGCCACCAGTGATTCGGGACAGTCTTGGGGCTACACCTTC,CATSDSGQSWGYTF
NA,TRBJ1-2,17,TRBV2,TRBD1,TGTGCCAGCAGCACCACCGGGACAGGGCCGCAAAAAGGTGGCTACACCTTC,CASSTTGTGPQKGGYTF
NA,TRBJ2-2,16,TRBV6-5,NA,TGTGCCAGCAGTTACCGGGACTCAGGCGGAACCGGGGAGCTGTTTTTT,CASSYRDSGGTGELFF
once,TRBJ2-5,15,TRBV21-1,NA,TGTGCCAGCATTCGGACAGGGTACTCCAAAGAGACCCAGTACTTC,CASIRTGYSKETQYF
NA,TRBJ2-7,12,TRBV2,NA,TGTGCCAGCAATCCGGGGAACTACGAGCAGTACTTC,CASNPGNYEQYF
NA,TRBJ1-4,15,TRBV27,NA,TGTGCCAGCAGTTTCGGGGTCTCAACTAATGAAAAACTGTTTTTT,CASSFGVSTNEKLFF
NA,TRBJ1-2,11,TRBV20-1,NA,TGCAGTGCCCCACGGTACTATGGCTACACCTTC,CSAPRYYGYTF
NA,TRBJ1-2,16,TRBV19,NA,TGTGCCAGTAGCCGTGAGGTCTGGCAAGAGAACTATGGCTACACCTTC,CASSREVWQENYGYTF
NA,TRBJ1-6,15,TRBV28,TRBD1,TGTGCCAGCACCGGGGGACAGAGGGATAATTCACCCCTCCACTTT,CASTGGQRDNSPLHF
once,TRBJ2-4,16,TRBV6-1,TRBD2,TGTGCCAGCAGTGACGTGGGGCGCGGGAGCAAAAACATTCAGTACTTC,CASSDVGRGSKNIQYF
NA,TRBJ2-1,16,TRBV27,NA,TGTGCCAGCAGTTTTAGTTTGAGGGGGGGGTTGGGTGAGCAGTTCTTC,CASSFSLRGGLGEQFF
NA,TRBJ1-1,13,TRBV25-1,NA,TGTGCCAGCAGGGACAGCATGAACACTGAAGCTTTCTTT,CASRDSMNTEAFF
few,TRBJ2-1,13,TRBV19,TRBD2,TGTGCCAGTAGTATTGCTAGCGGGAATGAGCAGTTCTTC,CASSIASGNEQFF
NA,TRBJ1-1,14,TRBV28,TRBD1,TGTGCCAGCAGTTTATTGGGACAGGGGACTGAAGCTTTCTTT,CASSLLGQGTEAFF
few,TRBJ1-5,14,TRBV7-2,TRBD1,TGTGCCAGCAGCTTGGACAGGGGGGGGCAGCCCCAGCATTTT,CASSLDRGGQPQHF
NA,TRBJ2-3,14,TRBV7-3,TRBD2,TGTGCCAGCACTCGGGGGGGATCCACAGATACGCAGTATTTT,CASTRGGSTDTQYF
NA,TRBJ2-7,15,TRBV5-6,NA,TGTGCCAGCAGCTTTGGCGGGGGCGTAACCTACGAGCAGTACTTC,CASSFGGGVTYEQYF
NA,TRBJ1-6,13,TRBV19,NA,TGTGCCAGCAAGAGCTCCTATAATTCACCCCTCCACTTT,CASKSSYNSPLHF
NA,TRBJ2-3,14,TRBV2,NA,TGTGCCAGCAGGGAAACTACAGGAACAGATACGCAGTATTTT,CASRETTGTDTQYF
NA,TRBJ2-2,13,TRBV7-2,NA,TGTGCCAGCAGCATAACGGGGACCGGGGAGCTGTTTTTT,CASSITGTGELFF
NA,TRBJ2-3,12,TRBV9,NA,TGTGCCAGCAGCGCCCACACAGATACGCAGTATTTT,CASSAHTDTQYF
NA,TRBJ1-2,14,TRBV7-2,NA,TGTGCCAGCAGCTTAGGGCACAGTATCTATGGCTACACCTTC,CASSLGHSIYGYTF
once,TRBJ2-2,16,TRBV5-1,NA,TGCGCCAGCAGCTTGGTAGGGGGTGATGGCACCGGGGAGCTGTTTTTT,CASSLVGGDGTGELFF
few,TRBJ1-3,15,TRBV3-1/TRBV3-2,TRBD1,TGTGCCAGCAGCCGCCTACAGGGGTCGGGTAACACCATATATTTT,CASSRLQGSGNTIYF
NA,TRBJ1-2,13,TRBV14,NA,TGTGCCAGCAGCCAGGGACTGGACTATGGCTACACCTTC,CASSQGLDYGYTF
NA,TRBJ1-2,14,TRBV29-1,TRBD1,TGCAGCGTTGCCAGGACAGGGGGCGCCTATGGCTACACCTTC,CSVARTGGAYGYTF
NA,TRBJ1-2,15,TRBV7-9,NA,TGTGCCAGCAGCTTGGGAGTCCCCACTAACTATGGCTACACCTTC,CASSLGVPTNYGYTF
NA,TRBJ2-5,13,TRBV15,NA,TGTGCCACCAGCAGTGTTGAGGGAGAGACCCAGTACTTC,CATSSVEGETQYF
NA,TRBJ1-1,15,TRBV6-5,NA,TGTGCCAGCAAGATCGCAGGCCTCTCAAACACTGAAGCTTTCTTT,CASKIAGLSNTEAFF
NA,TRBJ2-5,15,TRBV7-2,TRBD2,TGTGCCAGCAGCCGGACTAGCGGGACCCAAGAGACCCAGTACTTC,CASSRTSGTQETQYF
few,TRBJ2-5,15,TRBV5-4,TRBD1,TGTGCCAGCAGCTTCAGGGGACAGGGTCTAGAGACCCAGTACTTC,CASSFRGQGLETQYF
few,TRBJ1-2,15,TRBV5-5,TRBD1,TGTGCCAGCAGCCTTAGGGCAGGGGGATTCTATGGCTACACCTTC,CASSLRAGGFYGYTF
NA,TRBJ1-5,15,TRBV7-2,NA,TGTGCCAGCAGGCTCGGGACATCGAGCAATCAGCCCCAGCATTTT,CASRLGTSSNQPQHF
NA,TRBJ1-5,15,TRBV7-9,NA,TGTGCCAGCAGCTTAGAGGGAGGGTACAATCAGCCCCAGCATTTT,CASSLEGGYNQPQHF
NA,TRBJ2-7,16,TRBV4-3,NA,TGCGCCAGCAGCCAAGAACTTTTCGGTCTAGCTTACGAGCAGTACTTC,CASSQELFGLAYEQYF
NA,TRBJ2-3,16,TRBV4-3,TRBD1,TGCGCCAGCAGCCATGTCCGGGACAGAGGCACAGATACGCAGTATTTT,CASSHVRDRGTDTQYF
NA,TRBJ2-5,15,TRBV14,NA,TGTGCCAGCAGCCAAGATAAAGCTCCTCAAGAGACCCAGTACTTC,CASSQDKAPQETQYF
few,TRBJ2-1,12,TRBV29-1,NA,TGCAGCGTGGGGGGACAGTACAATGAGCAGTTCTTC,CSVGGQYNEQFF
NA,TRBJ1-1,14,TRBV5-1,TRBD1,TGCGCCAGCAGGGACAGGCTAGGGAACACTGAAGCTTTCTTT,CASRDRLGNTEAFF
few,TRBJ1-6,16,TRBV27,TRBD1,TGTGCCAGCAGTCGACAGGGGCGTGCGGAAGGTTCACCCCTCCACTTT,CASSRQGRAEGSPLHF
once,TRBJ2-1,15,TRBV7-3,NA,TGTGCCAGCAGCTTTATGGGGAGCTCCTACAATGAGCAGTTCTTC,CASSFMGSSYNEQFF
NA,TRBJ1-2,15,TRBV18,NA,TGTGCCAGCTCACCACCGCCCAGGGGCGAGTATGGCTACACCTTC,CASSPPPRGEYGYTF